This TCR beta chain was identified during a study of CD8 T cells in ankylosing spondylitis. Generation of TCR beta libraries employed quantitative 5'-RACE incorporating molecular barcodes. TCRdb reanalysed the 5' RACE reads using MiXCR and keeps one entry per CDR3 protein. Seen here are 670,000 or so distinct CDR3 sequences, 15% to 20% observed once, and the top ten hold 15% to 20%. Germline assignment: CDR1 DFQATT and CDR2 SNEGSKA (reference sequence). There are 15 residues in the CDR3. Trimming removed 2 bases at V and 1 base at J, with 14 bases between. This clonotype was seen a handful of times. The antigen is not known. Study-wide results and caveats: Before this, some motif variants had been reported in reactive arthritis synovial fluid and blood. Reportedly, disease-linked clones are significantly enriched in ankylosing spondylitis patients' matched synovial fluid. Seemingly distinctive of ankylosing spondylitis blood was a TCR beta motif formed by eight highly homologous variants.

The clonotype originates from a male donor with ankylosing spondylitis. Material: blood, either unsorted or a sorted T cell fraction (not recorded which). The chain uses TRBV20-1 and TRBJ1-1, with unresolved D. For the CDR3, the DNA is TGCAGTGCTAGATTTGAGGGTGGAGGGAACACTGAAGCTTTCTTT. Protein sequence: CSARFEGGGNTEAFF.